The rows below give T cell receptor beta chains drawn from one sample of a study of cytomegalovirus exposure and HLA in healthy donors. Sequencing was performed with immunoSEQ multiplex PCR; in TCRdb, only in-frame clones are kept and a portion is missing. The sample includes about 170,000 clones, around 77% of them seen just once. The sample consisted of PBMCs. These receptors were obtained from a woman in her 50s in good health and CMV-seropositive. CDR3s include the opening cysteine and the closing phenylalanine or tryptophan. The D gene is left open where the match is weak. Size tells how often a clone was seen (once, few, many) or the class of an expanded clone, and some rows leave it out.

>.|15|TRBV4-3|.|TRBJ2-2
TGCGCCAGCAGCCAAGACCTTAGGAACACCGGGGAGCTGTTTTTT
CASSQDLRNTGELFF
>TRBD1|19|TRBV18|.|TRBJ1-1
TGTGCCAGCCAGACTAGACTCACCAGGGGGACAGGGGTGAACACTGAAGCTTTCTTT
CASQTRLTRGTGVNTEAFF
>.|14|TRBV5-1|.|TRBJ2-3
TGCGCCAGCAGCTTGTTTTTTTACACAGATACGCAGTATTTT
CASSLFFYTDTQYF
>.|14|TRBV7-2|once|TRBJ2-7
TGTGCCAGCAGCTTACGCCGGGGAACCTACGAGCAGTACTTC
CASSLRRGTYEQYF
>.|13|TRBV18|.|TRBJ1-1
TGTGCCAGCTCAGGGGGCATGAACACTGAAGCTTTCTTT
CASSGGMNTEAFF
>.|16|TRBV18|.|TRBJ1-2
TGTGCCAGCTCCCCCTTGGGGGCAGGGCTTAACTATGGCTACACCTTC
CASSPLGAGLNYGYTF
>.|13|TRBV29-1|.|TRBJ1-5
TGCAGCGTTGAGTTGGCAAGCAATCAGCCCCAGCATTTT
CSVELASNQPQHF
>TRBD1|17|TRBV15|.|TRBJ2-5
TGTGCCACCAGCAGACGTTCCGGGACAGGGGGCTTTGAGACCCAGTACTTC
CATSRRSGTGGFETQYF
>TRBD1|13|TRBV7-9|.|TRBJ2-7
TGTGCCAGCAGTCAGACAGGGGTCTACGAGCAGTACTTC
CASSQTGVYEQYF
>.|16|TRBV28|.|TRBJ1-5
TGTGCCAGCAGTCTGCTAACAGTGGGGCGGAATCAGCCCCAGCATTTT
CASSLLTVGRNQPQHF
>.|15|TRBV28|.|TRBJ1-4
TGTGCCAGCACCCCAGCTGAGGCGGGGAGTGAAAAACTGTTTTTT
CASTPAEAGSEKLFF
>.|16|TRBV9|.|TRBJ1-2
TGTGCCAGCAGCGTAGGGTACGGCGGGGGCATGACAAGCTACACCTTC
CASSVGYGGGMTSYTF
>TRBD1|15|TRBV6-5|.|TRBJ1-6
TGTGCCAGCAGTTACGGGACAGGGGTGGGTTCACCCCTCCACTTT
CASSYGTGVGSPLHF
>TRBD1|17|TRBV5-4|.|TRBJ2-5
TGTGCCAGCAGCTTCCGAAGGATCAGGGACAGACAAGAGACCCAGTACTTC
CASSFRRIRDRQETQYF
>TRBD2|17|TRBV5-1|.|TRBJ2-3
TGCGCCAGCAGCTTGGTTCTAGCGGGAGGGTCGGGAGATACGCAGTATTTT
CASSLVLAGGSGDTQYF
>TRBD2|14|TRBV10-3|.|TRBJ2-1
TGTGCCATCAGTGGGACTAGCGGGGTGGGGGAGCAGTTCTTC
CAISGTSGVGEQFF
>.|15|TRBV6-6|once|TRBJ2-1
TGTGCCAGCAGTTTGGGCAGTACCCTCTACAATGAGCAGTTCTTC
CASSLGSTLYNEQFF
>TRBD2|14|TRBV5-4|.|TRBJ2-7
TGTGCCAGCAGCTTGGCTGGACTAGCCTACGAGCAGTACTTC
CASSLAGLAYEQYF
>TRBD1|18|TRBV13|.|TRBJ1-5
TGTGCCAGCAGCGTCGGGACAGGGGCGTTATGGAACAATCAGCCCCAGCATTTT
CASSVGTGALWNNQPQHF
>TRBD1|15|TRBV27|.|TRBJ1-1
TGTGCCAGCAGTTATACCGGGACAGGGGGAGTTGAAGCTTTCTTT
CASSYTGTGGVEAFF
>.|15|TRBV6-4|.|TRBJ2-2
TGTGCCAGCAGTGACTCGAACAGGGCGTCCGGGGAGCTGTTTTTT
CASSDSNRASGELFF
>TRBD1|13|TRBV11-2|.|TRBJ1-1
TGTGCCAGCAGACGGGACAGACACACTGAAGCTTTCTTT
CASRRDRHTEAFF
>.|16|TRBV4-3|.|TRBJ2-3
TGCGCCAGCAGCCAAGACGGAGGTCGGAGCACAGATACGCAGTATTTT
CASSQDGGRSTDTQYF
>TRBD1|13|TRBV4-3|few|TRBJ1-1
TGCGCCAGCAGCCAGAAAGGGGGCGGAGAAGCTTTCTTT
CASSQKGGGEAFF
>TRBD1|15|TRBV5-5|once|TRBJ2-7
TGTGCCAGCAGCTTGTCGGGACAGGGGAACTACGAGCAGTACTTC
CASSLSGQGNYEQYF
>.|15|TRBV6-5|.|TRBJ1-6
TGTGCCAGCAGTTACTCGGGGACAATGGATTCACCCCTCCACTTT
CASSYSGTMDSPLHF
>TRBD1|14|TRBV7-2|once|TRBJ1-4
TGTGCCAGCAGCTTTCAGGGGGGAAATGAAAAACTGTTTTTT
CASSFQGGNEKLFF
>TRBD1|13|TRBV18|few|TRBJ2-7
TGTGCCAGCTCACGGACAGGTGTCCGCGAGCAGTACTTC
CASSRTGVREQYF
>TRBD1|12|TRBV30|.|TRBJ1-2
TGTGCCTGGAGTTCGGGACAGTATGGCTACACCTTC
CAWSSGQYGYTF
>.|16|TRBV7-6|few|TRBJ1-5
TGTGCCAGCAGCTCCGGCGGCCGGAGACCTAATCAGCCCCAGCATTTT
CASSSGGRRPNQPQHF
>TRBD1|15|TRBV7-9|.|TRBJ1-2
TGTTCCAGCAGCTTGGTCACGACAGGGAAAGACGGCTACACCTTC
CSSSLVTTGKDGYTF
>.|14|TRBV28|.|TRBJ1-2
TGTGCCAGCAGTCTACTAGGTCGGATCTATGGCTACACCTTC
CASSLLGRIYGYTF
>.|18|TRBV28|few|TRBJ1-5
TGTGCCAGCAGTCCCAAAACTACAGGGCGTGCCTTTAATCAGCCCCAGCATTTT
CASSPKTTGRAFNQPQHF
>.|14|TRBV7-3|.|TRBJ2-7
TGTGCCAGCAGCTTGTCCGGGACAATGAACGAGCAGTACTTC
CASSLSGTMNEQYF
>TRBD2|17|TRBV4-3|.|TRBJ2-1
TGCGCCAGCAGCCGCGATTTGGGGGGGTTCTCCTACAATGAGCAGTTCTTC
CASSRDLGGFSYNEQFF
>.|13|TRBV27|.|TRBJ2-7
TGTGCCAGCAGTTTATATGGCAGCTACGAGCAGTACTTC
CASSLYGSYEQYF
>.|17|TRBV30|.|TRBJ1-5
TGTGCCTGGAGTAGGGGCAGGTTTGGGACAAAGGATCAGCCCCAGCATTTT
CAWSRGRFGTKDQPQHF
>TRBD2|15|TRBV29-1|.|TRBJ2-5
TGCAGCGTTGAACTGCTAGCGGAGGCCCAAGAGACCCAGTACTTC
CSVELLAEAQETQYF
>.|15|TRBV18|.|TRBJ2-2
TGTGCCAGCTCACCTCCGGTCTCCGGGACCGGGGAGCTGTTTTTT
CASSPPVSGTGELFF
>.|14|TRBV9|.|TRBJ1-1
TGTGCCAGCAGCCCATCCGGGGGGATTACTGAAGCTTTCTTT
CASSPSGGITEAFF
>.|15|TRBV7-3|.|TRBJ2-7
TGTGCCAGCAGCTTACAGGGCAGGACGGTGGACGAGCAGTACTTC
CASSLQGRTVDEQYF
>TRBD2|18|TRBV9|few|TRBJ2-3
TGTGCCAGCAGCGTAGGGGCTAGCGGGGGGCCTAGCACAGATACGCAGTATTTT
CASSVGASGGPSTDTQYF
>.|15|TRBV28|.|TRBJ1-6
TGTGCCACCACCCCCAGGGCCCCCATGTTAGAGCCCCTCCACTTT
CATTPRAPMLEPLHF
>.|14|TRBV7-9|few|TRBJ1-1
TGTGCCAGCAGCTTGATACAGGGTTCCGCTGAAGCTTTCTTT
CASSLIQGSAEAFF
>TRBD1|16|TRBV18|.|TRBJ2-5
TGTGCCAGCTCCCTCGGGACAGCTACCAGTGGAGAGACCCAGTACTTC
CASSLGTATSGETQYF
>TRBD1|14|TRBV27|.|TRBJ2-2
TGTGCCAGCAGTTACAGGGGGGACACCGGGGAGCTGTTTTTT
CASSYRGDTGELFF
>TRBD1|14|TRBV28|.|TRBJ1-2
TGTGCCATACCCGTGACCACAGGGGTCGGTGGCTACACCTTC
CAIPVTTGVGGYTF
>TRBD2|14|TRBV7-2|few|TRBJ2-7
TGTGCCAGCAGCTCTAGCGGGAGCTCCTACGAGCAGTACTTC
CASSSSGSSYEQYF
>TRBD2|17|TRBV2|.|TRBJ2-1
TGTGCCAGCAGTGCTCTCGAGCTAGCGGGACTGGGAAATGAGCAGTTCTTC
CASSALELAGLGNEQFF
>TRBD1|17|TRBV19|.|TRBJ1-1
TGTGCCAGTAAACCGGGACAGAGTTACTCGATGAACACTGAAGCTTTCTTT
CASKPGQSYSMNTEAFF